The rows below give T cell receptor beta chains drawn from one sample of a study of cytomegalovirus exposure and HLA in healthy donors. This table comes from immunoSEQ multiplex PCR, and its TCRdb copy is limited to in-frame clones, with some not included. The sample lists over 200,000 clones; about 90% were seen once. The sequenced sample consisted of PBMCs. Source of these receptors: a woman in her 30s in good health and CMV-seronegative. CDR3s include the opening cysteine and the closing phenylalanine or tryptophan. A D gene is named only where the DNA matches it firmly. Expanded clones get a size class; other rows say once, few or many, or leave the size out.

j_call,d_call,clone_size,v_call,cdr3_aa,cdr3_nt
TRBJ2-7,NA,NA,TRBV19,CASSPGTAYYEQYF,TGTGCCAGTAGTCCTGGGACGGCATACTACGAGCAGTACTTC
TRBJ1-4,NA,NA,TRBV7-9,CASRDGAQTNEKLFF,TGTGCCAGCAGGGACGGCGCGCAGACTAATGAAAAACTGTTTTTT
TRBJ1-5,TRBD1,NA,TRBV28,CASRLTFGQANDYSNQPQHF,TGTGCCAGCAGGCTGACCTTCGGACAGGCCAACGACTATAGCAATCAGCCCCAGCATTTT
TRBJ2-7,TRBD1,NA,TRBV2,CASSEGTGYEQYF,TGTGCCAGCAGTGAAGGGACAGGCTACGAGCAGTACTTC
TRBJ2-3,NA,NA,TRBV4-2,CASSLAAADTQYF,TGTGCCAGCAGCCTAGCGGCGGCAGATACGCAGTATTTT
TRBJ1-1,NA,NA,TRBV28,CASSPQVNTEAFF,TGTGCCAGTTCCCCTCAGGTCAACACTGAAGCTTTCTTT
TRBJ1-2,TRBD1,NA,TRBV27,CASSRQGAYGYTF,TGTGCCAGCAGCCGACAGGGGGCGTATGGCTACACCTTC
TRBJ2-3,NA,NA,TRBV4-2,CASSPRGGPDTQYF,TGTGCCAGCAGCCCCCGTGGGGGTCCAGATACGCAGTATTTT
TRBJ2-5,NA,NA,TRBV28,CASSFAEETQYF,TGTGCCAGCAGTTTTGCGGAAGAGACCCAGTACTTC
TRBJ2-7,TRBD2,NA,TRBV15,CATSPTSGTYEQYF,TGTGCCACCAGCCCCACTAGCGGAACCTACGAGCAGTACTTC
TRBJ2-5,NA,NA,TRBV10-1,CASSEAGMEETQYF,TGCGCCAGCAGTGAGGCAGGGATGGAGGAGACCCAGTACTTC
TRBJ2-7,TRBD1,NA,TRBV27,CASSSTRTGAYEQYF,TGTGCCAGCAGCTCCACGCGAACAGGGGCCTACGAGCAGTACTTC
TRBJ2-5,TRBD2,NA,TRBV15,CATRREGFETQYF,TGTGCCACCAGGAGGGAGGGTTTCGAGACCCAGTACTTC
TRBJ2-7,NA,NA,TRBV25-1,CASSDRTEEYEQYF,TGTGCCAGCAGTGATAGGACCGAGGAGTACGAGCAGTACTTC
TRBJ2-1,NA,NA,TRBV4-3,CASSQGLVSEQFF,TGCGCCAGCAGCCAAGGTCTCGTGAGTGAGCAGTTCTTC
TRBJ2-6,NA,NA,TRBV7-2,CASSLAGSSGANVLTF,TGTGCCAGCAGCTTAGCGGGGAGCTCTGGGGCCAACGTCCTGACTTTC
TRBJ2-6,NA,NA,TRBV27,CASSLYVSGANVLTF,TGTGCCAGCAGTTTATATGTCTCTGGGGCCAACGTCCTGACTTTC
TRBJ2-1,TRBD2,NA,TRBV9,CASSATGLRNEQFF,TGTGCCAGCAGCGCAACGGGACTACGGAATGAGCAGTTCTTC
TRBJ1-2,NA,NA,TRBV28,CASSLLRFGYGYTF,TGTGCCAGCAGTTTACTTCGGTTTGGCTATGGCTACACCTTC
TRBJ2-7,NA,NA,TRBV28,CASSFNQGTYEQYF,TGTGCCAGCAGTTTTAACCAGGGGACCTACGAGCAGTACTTC
TRBJ2-2,TRBD2,NA,TRBV6-5,CASGTSGTTGELFF,TGTGCCAGCGGGACTAGCGGAACTACCGGGGAGCTGTTTTTT
TRBJ2-7,NA,NA,TRBV6-1,CASSDVILGGMYF,TGTGCCAGCAGTGACGTTATATTAGGGGGGATGTACTTC
TRBJ1-2,NA,NA,TRBV11-3,CATSTGNYGYTF,TGTGCCACCTCGACGGGTAACTATGGCTACACCTTC
TRBJ2-5,NA,once,TRBV9,CASSVRGGGETQYF,TGTGCCAGCAGCGTAAGGGGTGGGGGGGAGACCCAGTACTTC
TRBJ2-2,TRBD2,NA,TRBV5-4,CASSLAGLADTWYDTGELFF,TGTGCCAGCAGCTTGGCCGGACTAGCGGATACCTGGTATGACACCGGGGAGCTGTTTTTT
TRBJ2-7,NA,once,TRBV25-1,CASSESRGSSYEQYF,TGTGCCAGCAGTGAATCGAGGGGTAGCTCCTACGAGCAGTACTTC
TRBJ2-7,NA,NA,TRBV4-1,CASSQDIPYEQYF,TGCGCCAGCAGCCAAGATATACCCTACGAGCAGTACTTC
TRBJ2-3,NA,NA,TRBV1,CTSRPPSQSGRARDTQYF,TGCACCAGCAGACCACCTTCTCAAAGCGGGAGGGCCCGTGATACGCAGTATTTT
TRBJ1-2,TRBD1,NA,TRBV6-1,CASRDNRGANYGYTF,TGTGCCAGCAGAGACAACAGGGGGGCTAACTATGGCTACACCTTC
TRBJ2-7,TRBD2,NA,TRBV5-1,CASSALGLPLEQYF,TGCGCCAGCAGCGCCCTGGGACTACCCCTCGAGCAGTACTTC
TRBJ2-7,NA,few,TRBV10-2,CASSESPDGYEQYF,TGCGCCAGCAGTGAGTCTCCGGATGGCTACGAGCAGTACTTC